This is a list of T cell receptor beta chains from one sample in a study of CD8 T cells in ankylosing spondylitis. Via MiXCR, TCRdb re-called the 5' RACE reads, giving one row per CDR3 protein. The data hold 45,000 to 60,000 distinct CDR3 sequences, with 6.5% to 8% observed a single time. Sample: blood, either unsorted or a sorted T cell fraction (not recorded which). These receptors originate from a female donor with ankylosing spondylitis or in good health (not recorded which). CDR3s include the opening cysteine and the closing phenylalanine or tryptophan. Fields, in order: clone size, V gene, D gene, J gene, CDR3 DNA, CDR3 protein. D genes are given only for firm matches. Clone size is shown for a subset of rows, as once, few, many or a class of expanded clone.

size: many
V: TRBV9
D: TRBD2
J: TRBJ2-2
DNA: TGTGCCAGCAACGCCCCACCAATACCGGGACTAGCTACCGGGGAGCTGTTTTTT
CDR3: CASNAPPIPGLATGELFF

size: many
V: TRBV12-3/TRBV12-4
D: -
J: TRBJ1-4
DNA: TGTGCCAGCAGTCCAGGGGAGGGGCAGAATGAAAAACTGTTTTTT
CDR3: CASSPGEGQNEKLFF

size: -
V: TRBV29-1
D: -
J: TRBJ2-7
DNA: TGCAGCGTTGAGGTAGGGGCCTACGAGCAGTACTTC
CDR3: CSVEVGAYEQYF

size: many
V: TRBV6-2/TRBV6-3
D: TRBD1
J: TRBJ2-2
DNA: TGTGCCAGCAGACAGGGGATCAACACCGGGGAGCTGTTTTTT
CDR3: CASRQGINTGELFF

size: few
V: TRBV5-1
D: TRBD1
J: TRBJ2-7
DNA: TGCGCCAGCAGCTTGGAGGACAGGGGCCGGGGGTACTTC
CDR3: CASSLEDRGRGYF

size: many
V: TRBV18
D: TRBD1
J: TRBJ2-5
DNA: TGTGCCAGCTCACATGGACAGGGACGTCTAGGGACCCAGTACTTC
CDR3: CASSHGQGRLGTQYF

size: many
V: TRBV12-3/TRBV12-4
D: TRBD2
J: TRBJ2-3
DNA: TGTGCCAGCAGAAGGACTAGCGCGGAGGGAGATACGCAGTATTTT
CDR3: CASRRTSAEGDTQYF

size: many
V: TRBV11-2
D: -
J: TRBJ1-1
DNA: TGTGCCAGCAGCTTATTAGAGAGGATCATGAACACTGAAGCTTTCTTT
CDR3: CASSLLERIMNTEAFF

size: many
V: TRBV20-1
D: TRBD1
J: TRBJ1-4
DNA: TGCAGTGCACTGACAGGGGGCCGTGAAAAACTGTTTTTT
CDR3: CSALTGGREKLFF

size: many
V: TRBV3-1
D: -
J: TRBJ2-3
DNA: TGTGCCAGCAGCCTTGCGGTCCGTAGAGATACGCAGTATTTT
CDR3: CASSLAVRRDTQYF

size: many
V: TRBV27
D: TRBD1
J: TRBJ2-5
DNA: TGTGCCAGCAGTAGGAGACAGGGAAGGGAGCAAGAGACCCAGTACTTC
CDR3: CASSRRQGREQETQYF

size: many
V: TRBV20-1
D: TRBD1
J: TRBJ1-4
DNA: TGCAGTGCTATCGATCACAGGGGTGAAAAACTGTTTTTT
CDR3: CSAIDHRGEKLFF

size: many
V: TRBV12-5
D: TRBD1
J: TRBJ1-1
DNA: TGTGCTAGTGCACCTAAGGGGGCAGGGGACACTGAAGCTTTCTTT
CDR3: CASAPKGAGDTEAFF

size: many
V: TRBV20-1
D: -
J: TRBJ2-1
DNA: TGCAGTGCTATTCCCCCTCTTGGGGGGGCGAGCAATGAGCAGTTCTTC
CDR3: CSAIPPLGGASNEQFF

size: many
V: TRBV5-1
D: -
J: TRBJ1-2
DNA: TGCGCCAGCAGCTCCGGGACCCAAGCCTTAGGTGGCTACACCTTC
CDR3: CASSSGTQALGGYTF

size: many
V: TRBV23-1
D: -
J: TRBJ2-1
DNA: TGCGCCAGCAGCCCCCAGGGATACTCCTACAATGAGCAGTTCTTC
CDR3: CASSPQGYSYNEQFF

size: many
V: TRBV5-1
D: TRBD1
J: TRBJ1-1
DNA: TGCGCCAGCAGCTTGCGGGACAGCTGGAACACTGAAGCTTTCTTT
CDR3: CASSLRDSWNTEAFF

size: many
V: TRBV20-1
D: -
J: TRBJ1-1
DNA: TGCAGTGCTAACCGTCCAGTTAACACTGAAGCTTTCTTT
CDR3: CSANRPVNTEAFF

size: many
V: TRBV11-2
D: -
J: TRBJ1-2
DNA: TGTGCCAGCAGCTTAGCAGCAGGGCCCGGGAGCTACACCTTC
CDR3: CASSLAAGPGSYTF

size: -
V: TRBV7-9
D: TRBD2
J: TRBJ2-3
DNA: TGTGCCAGCAGCTTAGGTCAGCGGGGGTCCCTTACGCAGTATTTT
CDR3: CASSLGQRGSLTQYF

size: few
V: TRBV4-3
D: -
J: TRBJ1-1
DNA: TGCGCCAGCAGCCAAGATCTGAGGGGCACTGAAGCTTTCTTT
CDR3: CASSQDLRGTEAFF

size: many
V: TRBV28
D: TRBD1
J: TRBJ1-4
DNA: TGTGCCAGCAGTGATTCGGGACAGGGCCTTAATGAAAAACTGTTTTTT
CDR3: CASSDSGQGLNEKLFF

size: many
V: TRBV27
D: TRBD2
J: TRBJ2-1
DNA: TGTGCCAGCAGTTCTGGACTAGCGGGGGGAGGAGAGCAGTTCTTC
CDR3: CASSSGLAGGGEQFF

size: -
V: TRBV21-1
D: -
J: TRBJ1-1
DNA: TGTGCCACCAGCAAAGGGGGGGACGGGATGAACACTGAAGCTTTTTTT
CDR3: CATSKGGDGMNTEAFF

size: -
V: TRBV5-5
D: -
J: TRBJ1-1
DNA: TGTGCCAGCAGCTTGTACATAGTGAACACTGAAGCTTTCTTT
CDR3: CASSLYIVNTEAFF

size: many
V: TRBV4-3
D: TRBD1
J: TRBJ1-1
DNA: TGCGCCAGCAGCCAGTGGGACAGGGCGAACACTGAAGCTTTCTTT
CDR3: CASSQWDRANTEAFF

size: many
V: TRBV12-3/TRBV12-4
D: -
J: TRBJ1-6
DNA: TGTGCCAGCAGTTTAGGTGGATCACCCCTCCACTTT
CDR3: CASSLGGSPLHF

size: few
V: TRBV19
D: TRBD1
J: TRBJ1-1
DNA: TGTGCCAGTAGGTTCCGCCCGGGACAGGGTGAAGCTTTCTTT
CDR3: CASRFRPGQGEAFF

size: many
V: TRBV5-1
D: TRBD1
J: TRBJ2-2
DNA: TGCGCCAGCAGTTCTACCGGGACAGTGAACGGGGAGCTGTTTTTT
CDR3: CASSSTGTVNGELFF

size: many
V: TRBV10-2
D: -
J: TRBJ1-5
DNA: TGCGCCAGCAGTGAGTCCCTCGATGACGGACGGGGTCAGCCCCAGCATTTT
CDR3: CASSESLDDGRGQPQHF

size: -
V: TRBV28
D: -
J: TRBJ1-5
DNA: TGTGCCAGCAGCGGGACGGGAACAAGCAATCAGCCCCAGCATTTT
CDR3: CASSGTGTSNQPQHF

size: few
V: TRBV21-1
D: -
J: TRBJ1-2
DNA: TGTGCCAGCAGCACCCGGGACGCCCGTAACTATGGCTACACCTTC
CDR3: CASSTRDARNYGYTF

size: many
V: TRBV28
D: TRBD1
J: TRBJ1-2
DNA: TGTGCCAGCAGTAGCCGGGACAGGGGAGCCGATAACTATGGCTACACCTTC
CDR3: CASSSRDRGADNYGYTF

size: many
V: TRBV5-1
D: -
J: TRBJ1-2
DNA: TGCGCCAGCAGGTCTAATTCCGGGACCGATGGCTACACCTTC
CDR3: CASRSNSGTDGYTF

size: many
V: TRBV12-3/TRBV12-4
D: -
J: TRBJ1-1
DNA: TGTGCCAGCAGGCGGCAGACCACTGAAGCTTTCTTT
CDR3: CASRRQTTEAFF

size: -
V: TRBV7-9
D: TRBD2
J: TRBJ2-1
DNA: TGTGCCAGCAGCTTAGAGTCGGGGGGGCCGAACAATGAGCAGTTCTTC
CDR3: CASSLESGGPNNEQFF

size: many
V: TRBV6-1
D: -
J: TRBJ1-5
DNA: TGTGCCAGCAGACCGGACAGTGTTAGCAATCAGCCCCAGCATTTT
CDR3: CASRPDSVSNQPQHF

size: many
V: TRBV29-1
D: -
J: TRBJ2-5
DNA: TGCAGCGTTGATAACAACGCCCTTGGGGAGACCCAGTACTTC
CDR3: CSVDNNALGETQYF

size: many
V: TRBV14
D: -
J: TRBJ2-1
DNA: TGTGCCAGCAGCCAAATTATTGGGAGCAACAATGAGCAGTTCTTC
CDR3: CASSQIIGSNNEQFF

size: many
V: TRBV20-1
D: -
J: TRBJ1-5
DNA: TGCAGTGCTAGAGCGGTCCAGGGGAGTTATCAGCCCCAGCATTTT
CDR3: CSARAVQGSYQPQHF

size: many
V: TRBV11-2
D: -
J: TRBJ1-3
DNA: TGTGCCAGCAGCAAGGGAGGAGCGGAAAACACCATATATTTT
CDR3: CASSKGGAENTIYF

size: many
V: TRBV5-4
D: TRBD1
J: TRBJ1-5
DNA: TGTGCCAGCAGCAAAGCGGGACAGGGGGCGGAGCCCCAGCATTTT
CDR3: CASSKAGQGAEPQHF

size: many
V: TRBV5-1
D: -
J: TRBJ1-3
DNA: TGCGCCAGCAGCTTGGAGGGGGGGGCAAGAAACACCATATATTTT
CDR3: CASSLEGGARNTIYF

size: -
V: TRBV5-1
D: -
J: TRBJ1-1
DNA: TGCGCCAGCAGCTTGGAGGCACACGACACTGAAGCTTTCTTT
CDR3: CASSLEAHDTEAFF

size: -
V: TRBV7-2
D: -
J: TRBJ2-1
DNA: TGTGCCAGCAGCTTAGCCGCTAGCGGGACAGGCTCCTACAATGAGCAGTTCTTC
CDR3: CASSLAASGTGSYNEQFF

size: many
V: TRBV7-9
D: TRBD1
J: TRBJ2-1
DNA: TGTGCCAGCAGCGGCGACAGGGTAAGCTCCTACAATGAGCAGTTCTTC
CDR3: CASSGDRVSSYNEQFF

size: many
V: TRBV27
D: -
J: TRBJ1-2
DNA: TGTGCCAGCTACACACACCGTTATGGCTACACCTTC
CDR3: CASYTHRYGYTF

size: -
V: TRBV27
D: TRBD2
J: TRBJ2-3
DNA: TGTGCCAGCAGTCGGGGGGTGGGAGATACGCAGTATTTT
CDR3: CASSRGVGDTQYF

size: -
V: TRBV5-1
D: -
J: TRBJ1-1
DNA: TGCGCCAGCAGCTTTAGGGGGGTCATGAACACTGAAGCTTTCTTT
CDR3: CASSFRGVMNTEAFF

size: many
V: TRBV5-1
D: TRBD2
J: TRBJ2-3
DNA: TGCGCCAGCAGCTTTCTAGCGGGGAACACAGATACGCAGTATTTT
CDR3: CASSFLAGNTDTQYF

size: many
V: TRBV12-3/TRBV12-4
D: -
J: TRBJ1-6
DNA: TGTGCCAGCAGTCAGAATAATTCACCCCTCCACTTT
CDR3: CASSQNNSPLHF

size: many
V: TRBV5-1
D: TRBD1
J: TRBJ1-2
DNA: TGCGCCAGCAGCTTGGGGACAGGTTATAACTATGGCTACACCTTC
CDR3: CASSLGTGYNYGYTF

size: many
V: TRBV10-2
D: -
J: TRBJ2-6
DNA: TGCGCCAGCAGTGAAAGGGGGGCCTCTGGGGCCAACGTCCTGACTTTC
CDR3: CASSERGASGANVLTF